This T cell receptor (beta chain) was observed in a study of cytomegalovirus exposure and HLA in healthy donors (dated by TCRdb to the late 2010s). At the level of the whole study: An earlier analysis of more than 550 of the donors reported approximately 280 Gb of sequence data and 117 million unique TCR beta sequences obtained from some 200 million T cells. To decide whether each TCR beta V gene segment behaved as functional or pseudogenic, an earlier analysis of some 580 of the donors relied on high-throughput TCR beta sequencing. The study aimed to test whether signatures of past pathogen exposure could be identified by cataloging public T cell receptors. Roughly five DR-DQ haplotypes were handled as single units for association and clustering because linkage in the cohort was strong. In addition to the first cohort of roughly 700 subjects, a separate validation cohort of 120 different subjects was used. Typing coverage varied by locus: about 620-640 donors for A, B, C, DRB1 and DQB1; approximately 500 for DQA1; over 600 for DPA1; 450 to 480 for DPB1. Donor age, sex, ethnicity and CMV serostatus were collected together with the repertoire data. HLA typing included class I and class II loci at four-digit resolution. The genetic ancestry cluster associated with self-reported Caucasian donors included around four fifths of the roughly 380 genotyped donors. To study patterns of TCR occurrence, a later analysis re-analyzed previously published TCR beta repertoires from under 750 donors and added high-resolution HLA genotyping. The study used immunosequencing to profile the T cell repertoires of 670 or so subjects and linked those repertoires to cytomegalovirus serostatus. An early release covering over 500 HLA-typed donors comprised about 310 gigabases of sequencing data and approximately 80 million unique TCR sequences. To predict cytomegalovirus infection status, the study brought together high-throughput TCR immunosequencing, statistical association of individual TCRs with disease status, and machine learning. A later genetic analysis used genome-wide SNP genotypes for about 60% of the 666 donors, treating that subset as a discovery cohort. All discovery cohort repertoires had been generated using a single sequencing platform. The later analysis used no new phenotypic data to find candidate immune exposures, relying instead on TCR beta sequences and their occurrence across donors. Among 398 genotyped donors of the cohort, an average of about 240,000 unique TCR beta nucleotide sequences were sequenced per donor, roughly 20% of them non-productive. Overall study outcomes, separate from this receptor: In a later analysis, most CMV-associated TCR beta chains were found to appear HLA-restricted, with HLA associations seemingly driven largely by CMV exposure. A later analysis associated around 16,000 TCR beta sequences with specific HLA alleles at a false discovery rate of 0.05. Because some donors lacked HLA typing at each locus, the association tests relied only on the typed subset. The 87-base-pair reads could not distinguish some IMGT-functional V segments, including TRBV6-2 and TRBV6-3, so those segments were excluded. Across donors, most TCR sequences were observed very rarely, whereas some public TCRs were present in many individuals. In a later analysis, the rate of TCR association differed among HLA loci, with DRB1 alleles having the most associated TCRs and HLA-C alleles having the fewest. In this cohort, only TCR beta chains were sequenced, and detectable features were limited by the absence of alpha or paired-chain data. Compared with the approximately 700-donor mean, donors in an Asian-associated ancestry cluster had fewer N-insertions in productive TCRs, according to a later genetic analysis. In a later genetic analysis, a missense DCLRE1C variant was associated with V-gene and J-gene trimming of TCR beta chains, and the association was replicated in an independent cohort. CMV serostatus was the only immune exposure information available for the cohort. A cluster of highly shared sequence variants was judged likely to represent a technical artifact of the sequencing pipeline. Strong co-occurrence of HLA alleles, especially DR and DQ, made assigning TCR associations to individual alleles difficult. In a later analysis, several top co-occurrence clusters were reported to appear linked to parvovirus B19, influenza, CMV and Epstein-Barr virus. A later analysis found that HLA-associated TCR beta chains were more clonally expanded and had lower generation probabilities than equally common non-associated chains. A further reported finding was that TCR beta sequences accurately predicted the HLA-A and HLA-B alleles for most subjects in the first cohort. A few of the identified cytomegalovirus-associated TCR beta chains were confirmed in vitro to be specific for cytomegalovirus antigens. The study gave a list of about 150 TCR beta chains associated with cytomegalovirus. Linkage disequilibrium might explain the correlated functional status among segregating V segments, but an unknown experimental factor could not be ruled out. Broadly in line with IMGT annotations, most TCR beta V segments showed up in productive rearrangements about 87% or about 30% of the time in an earlier analysis of about 500 of the donors. The presence/absence analyses assumed that sequencing depth was roughly uniform across donors, and that assumption may not be true. The authors suggested that the approach could potentially be generalized to other disease states and immunological phenotypes. The classifier was reported to diagnose cytomegalovirus status with high specificity and sensitivity in both the original cohort and the validation cohort. Roughly 15 rarely observed V segments, including chromosome 9 orphons, were excluded from the earlier analysis of about 500 of the donors because counts were too low.

The library was made by the immunoSEQ multiplex PCR assay. The multiplex PCR relied on a mix of 60 forward primers for TCR Vbeta segments and 13 reverse primers for TCR Jbeta segments. The CDR3 region of rearranged TCR beta genes was amplified from genomic DNA by a multiplex PCR assay. The amplified TCR beta libraries were sequenced on the Illumina HiSeq System as 87-base-pair reads. The authors' analysis ran thus. Across the 666 repertoires, a later analysis counted 75 million to 90 million unique TCR beta chains, around 11 million of which were shared by at least two donors. Raw reads were error-corrected and collapsed into unique sequences by a nearest-neighbor algorithm in which closely related sequences were merged to remove PCR and sequencing errors. V, D and J gene segments were assigned by aligning CDR3 sequences to IMGT reference sequences. For a sequence to be retained, a match of at least six nucleotides to both a V gene segment and a J gene segment was required. Rearrangements were classified as productive when the CDR3 lacked stop codons and remained in frame with V and J, and all other rearrangements were classified as non-productive. Following IMGT convention, CDR3 was defined as the stretch from the second conserved V-encoded cysteine to the conserved J-encoded phenylalanine. In an earlier analysis of more than 550 of the donors, sequences lacking an unambiguous match to a single V gene segment were excluded. An earlier analysis of several hundred of the donors classified V segments as functional when productive rearrangements were above 56.7% and as segregating when the standard deviation between donors was above 5%. A statistical classification framework was built for diagnosing cytomegalovirus status from the catalog of TCR beta chain sequences. V and J gene assignment, in a later analysis, came from comparing TCR nucleotide sequences with IMGT/GENE-DB human TR gene sequences. A later analysis assigned CDR3 sequences and most-parsimonious VDJ recombination scenarios with the TCRdist pipeline. In a later analysis, every TCR beta chain was defined by the combination of its CDR3 amino acid sequence and its V-gene family, and reads without a unique V-gene family were dropped. To address suspected cross-contamination and a sequencing artifact, a later analysis removed 450 to 700 highly shared, low-generation-probability nucleotide sequences. For each public chain, a later analysis derived a clonal expansion index from normalized ranks of inferred template counts within each repertoire. Generation probabilities in a later analysis came from a VDJ recombination model fitted to out-of-frame rearrangements, and those results were checked against IGoR. Hypergeometric tests were used in a later analysis to score TCR-TCR, TCR-HLA and TCR-CMV co-occurrence, with a repertoire-size bias correction applied to the TCR pairs. In a later analysis, false discovery rates were estimated by permuting HLA or CMV assignments 20 times. In a later analysis, co-occurring TCRs were grouped with DBSCAN, and TCRdist sequence similarity was added when clustering was performed within HLA-allele-positive subsets. For co-occurrence clustering, repertoires with fewer than 30,000 or more than 120,000 public chains were excluded, along with roughly 5 repertoires with anomalous nucleotide sharing. TCRdb provides this immuneACCESS table in a form limited to in-frame rearrangements. Some clones are lacking; in checked studies, under half of them reflect an unresolved V gene, and why the rest are absent is not known. V, J and clone size reflect that table, while D and trimming were determined from the DNA. For this sample, the table gives 100,000 to 150,000 clones. Under 2% of the sample belongs to the ten largest clones.

In total, approximately 700 healthy bone marrow donors made up the cohort. All cohort members were sampled while nominally healthy, although unrecorded immune exposures were likely present. The donor tested CMV seronegative and was one of the 352 seronegative cohort members. A peripheral blood sample was collected from each donor, and TCR beta sequencing was performed on peripheral blood mononuclear cells. The Qiagen DNeasy Blood Extraction Kit was used to extract genomic DNA from the blood cell samples. Comment on this clone: Its antigen remains undetermined.

The junction shows trimming of 4 bases on V and 5 bases on J, plus 15 bases between the germline ends. The germline V gene specifies SGHTS as CDR1 and YDEGEE as CDR2. The CDR3 contains 15 residues, cysteine and phenylalanine counted. Left in the record is the CDR3 DNA by itself, 45 bases read in frame from the first base. This clonotype originated in a man aged 18 to 29 in good health and CMV-seronegative. The sequence is built from TRBV5-8 and TRBJ2-2, with TRBD1 tentatively as D gene (6 bases match). Input material: PBMCs. The nucleotide sequence is given as TGTGCCAGCAGCCGCCTCTTTCAGGGGACCGGGGAGCTGTTTTTT. Its protein product is CASSRLFQGTGELFF.